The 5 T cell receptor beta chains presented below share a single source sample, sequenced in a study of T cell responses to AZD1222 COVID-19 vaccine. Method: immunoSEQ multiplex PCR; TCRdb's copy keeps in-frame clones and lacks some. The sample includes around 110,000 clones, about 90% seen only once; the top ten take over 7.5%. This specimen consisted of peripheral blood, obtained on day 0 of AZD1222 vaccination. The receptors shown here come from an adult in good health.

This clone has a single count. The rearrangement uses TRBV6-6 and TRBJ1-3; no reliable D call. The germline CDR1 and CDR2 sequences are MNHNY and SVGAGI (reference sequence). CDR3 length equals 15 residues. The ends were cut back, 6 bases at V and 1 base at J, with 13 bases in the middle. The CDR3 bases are TGTGCCAGCAGCCTAGGCCCCTCATCTGGAAACACCATATATTTT. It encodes CASSLGPSSGNTIYF.

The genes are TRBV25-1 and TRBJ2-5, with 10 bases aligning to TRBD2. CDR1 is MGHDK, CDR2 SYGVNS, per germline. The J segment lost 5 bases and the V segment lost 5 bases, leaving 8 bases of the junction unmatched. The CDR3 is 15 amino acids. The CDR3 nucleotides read TGTGCCAGCAGTCCTTTAGCGGGGGGCAGGGAGACCCAGTACTTC. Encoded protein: CASSPLAGGRETQYF.

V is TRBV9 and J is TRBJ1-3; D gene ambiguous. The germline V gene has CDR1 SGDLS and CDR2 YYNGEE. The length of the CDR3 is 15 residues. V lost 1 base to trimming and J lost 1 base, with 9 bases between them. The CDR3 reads CASSVTYLSGNTIYF. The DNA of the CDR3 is TGTGCCAGCAGCGTAACTTATTTATCTGGAAACACCATATATTTT.

The CDR3: CASSQVSAGGRETQYF. CDR3 DNA: TGTGCCAGCAGCCAAGTAAGCGCGGGAGGTAGGGAGACCCAGTACTTC. This chain links TRBV4-2 with TRBJ2-5; 8 bases align to TRBD2. Germline V gene lookup returns CDR1 LGHNA and CDR2 YNFKEQ. The CDR3 sequence is 16 residues long. The V segment lost 1 base and the J segment 5 bases; nucleotides outside the gene matches: 9.

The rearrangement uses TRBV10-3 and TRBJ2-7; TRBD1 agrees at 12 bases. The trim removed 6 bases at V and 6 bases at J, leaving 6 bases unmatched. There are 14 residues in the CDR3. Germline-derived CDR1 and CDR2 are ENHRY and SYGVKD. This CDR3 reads CAIRDGTGGREQYF. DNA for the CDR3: TGTGCCATCAGAGACGGGACAGGGGGCCGCGAGCAGTACTTC.